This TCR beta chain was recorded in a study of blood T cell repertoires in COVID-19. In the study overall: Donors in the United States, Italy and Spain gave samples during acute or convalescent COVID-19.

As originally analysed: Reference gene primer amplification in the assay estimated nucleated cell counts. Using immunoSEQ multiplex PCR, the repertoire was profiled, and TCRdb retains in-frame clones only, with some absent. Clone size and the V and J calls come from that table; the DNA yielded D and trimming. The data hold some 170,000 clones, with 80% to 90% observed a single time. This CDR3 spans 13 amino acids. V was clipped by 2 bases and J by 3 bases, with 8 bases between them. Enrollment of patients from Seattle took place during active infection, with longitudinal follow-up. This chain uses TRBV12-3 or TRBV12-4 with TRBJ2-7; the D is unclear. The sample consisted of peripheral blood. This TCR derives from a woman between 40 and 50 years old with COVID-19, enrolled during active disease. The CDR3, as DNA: TGTGCCAGCAGTTTAAGATACAACTACGAGCAGTACGTC. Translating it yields CASSLRYNYEQYV.